This TCR beta chain emerged from a study of Ad26.COV2.S vaccination and SARS-CoV-2 variants (dated by TCRdb to 2020 to 2022). Background for the entire study: Donors in the vaccine arm were drawn from COV1001, a multicentre, randomized, double-blind, placebo-controlled phase I-IIa trial testing Ad26.COV2.S in healthy adults. A total of 32 samples were included in the TCR-sequenced set, comprising roughly 20 Ad26.COV2.S vaccine recipients, 5 placebo recipients and 8 SARS-CoV-2 convalescent individuals. Investigators did not know the trial group allocation while performing experiments and assessing outcomes. Ad26.COV2.S was administered intramuscularly at a dose of 5x10^10 or 1x10^11 viral particles, either as one shot or as two shots given 56 days apart. Sequencing of the TCRbeta repertoire served to evaluate the specificity and breadth of SARS-CoV-2-reactive T cell receptors following Ad26.COV2.S vaccination. Participants in the trial were split at random into five groups of five each, receiving low-dose or high-dose Ad26.COV2.S once or twice, or else placebo on both occasions. Study-wide findings and limitations: Ad26.COV2.S recipients had higher spike-specific TCR breadth than placebo recipients (P = 0.0014). The study was not powered to compare responses between vaccine doses or regimens. According to the authors, total T cell responses may have been underestimated by the TCR breadth and depth analyses. Non-spike TCR breadth was comparable between vaccine and placebo recipients, consistent with the vaccine containing only spike. Substantial breadth of spike-specific CD8+ and CD4+ T cell responses was reported after vaccination.

The immunoSEQ Assay was the method used to sequence TCRbeta CDR3 regions. After extraction, genomic DNA underwent amplification by bias-controlled multiplex PCR, followed by high-throughput sequencing. The authors' pipeline ran thus. Collapsing and filtering of sequences were performed to quantify the absolute abundance of each unique TCRbeta CDR3 region. T cell fraction was estimated by normalizing TCRbeta template counts to usable DNA, with usable DNA measured through amplification of reference genes found in all nucleated cells. Repertoire TCRs were annotated as SARS-CoV-2-specific when V gene, CDR3 amino acid sequence and J gene were exactly matched to a known reactive TCR set. The reference SARS-CoV-2 TCR set was obtained from MIRA and was filtered for enrichment in COVID-19-positive ImmuneCODE repertoires, whereby public or cross-reactive TCRs were removed. Based on the MIRA antigens, annotated TCRs were further analysed at the level of specific ORF or position within ORF. Breadth was defined as annotated unique rearrangements over total unique productive rearrangements; depth was the summed frequency of those rearrangements. Group comparisons of TCR breadth used two-sided Wilcoxon rank-sum tests. This immuneACCESS table, as held by TCRdb, lists in-frame sequences with V and J called but not all clones. Of the missing ones, under half trace to an unresolved V gene in checked studies; the others have no known cause. V, J and clone size reflect that table, while D and trimming were determined from the DNA. Within this sample are roughly 380,000 clones, with 85% of them counted one time only. The top ten hold 3% to 4% of the sample.

According to the germline V gene, CDR1 reads MDHEN and CDR2 reads SYDVKM. The junction shows trimming of 3 bases on V and 2 bases on J, plus 19 bases between the germline ends. The CDR3 starts with the cysteine, ends with the phenylalanine, and has 18 residues. The sequence is cut down to CDR3 DNA, 54 bases in frame from base 1. The treatment or condition label, as the study defines it: around 19 received Ad26.COV2.S at low or high dose, single or two shots; 5 received placebo; per-sample allocation not given. Repertoires of vaccine and placebo recipients were sequenced from samples taken on day 63 after the first injection. In Cohort 1b, 25 to 30 adults aged 18-55 years were enrolled at a single site in Boston, USA, between 29 July and 7 August 2020. As a vaccine, Ad26.COV2.S was a replication-incompetent adenovirus type 26 vector that expressed a prefusion-stabilized SARS-CoV-2 spike protein derived from the original Wuhan strain.

This clone is a singleton in its sample. The specificity of this receptor is unknown. No base quality values were provided; no much bigger clone lies one nucleotide off. The receptor was isolated from a person between 18 and 59 years old who received the Ad26.COV2.S COVID-19 vaccine or a placebo. This chain is built from TRBV28 and TRBJ2-2; the D call is tentative, TRBD1 or TRBD2, as each matches 5 bases. The input for sequencing was peripheral blood, taken in a trial of Ad26.COV2.S vaccine versus placebo. The bases read TGTGCCAGCAGTTTCTACCCCCGGGGCCGACTCAACACCGGGGAGCTGTTTTTT. The translation is CASSFYPRGRLNTGELFF.